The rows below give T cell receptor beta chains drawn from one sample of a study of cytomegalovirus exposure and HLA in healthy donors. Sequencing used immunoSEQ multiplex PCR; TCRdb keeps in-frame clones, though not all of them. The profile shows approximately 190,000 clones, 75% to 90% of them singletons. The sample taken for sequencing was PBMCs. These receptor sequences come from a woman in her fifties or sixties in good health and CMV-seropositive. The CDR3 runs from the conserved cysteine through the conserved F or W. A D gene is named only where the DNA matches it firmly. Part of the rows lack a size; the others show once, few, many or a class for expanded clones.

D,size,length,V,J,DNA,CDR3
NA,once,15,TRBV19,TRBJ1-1,TGTGCCAGTAGTGGGGGCGGAGTGATGAACACTGAAGCTTTCTTT,CASSGGGVMNTEAFF
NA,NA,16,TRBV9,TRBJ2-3,TGTGCCAGCAGCGTAGTCCCCCTGGCCACCACAGATACGCAGTATTTT,CASSVVPLATTDTQYF
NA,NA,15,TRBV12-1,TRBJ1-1,TGTGCCAGCAGCTTTGTAGGACGGGGGGGCACTGAAGCTTTCTTT,CASSFVGRGGTEAFF
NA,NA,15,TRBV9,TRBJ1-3,TGTGCCAGCAGCCCACCGGGGTGGTCTGGAAACACCATATATTTT,CASSPPGWSGNTIYF
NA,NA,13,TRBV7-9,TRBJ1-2,TGTGCCAGCAGCTTAGCACGGAACTATGGCTACACCTTC,CASSLARNYGYTF
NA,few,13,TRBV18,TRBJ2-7,TGTGCCAGCTCACCACGGATAGGGGACGAGCAGTACTTC,CASSPRIGDEQYF
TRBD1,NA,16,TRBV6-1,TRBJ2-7,TGTGCCAGCAGTGAAGCGCTAACAGGGGCTCTCTACGAGCAGTACTTC,CASSEALTGALYEQYF
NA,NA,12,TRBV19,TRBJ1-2,TGTGCCAGTAGTAACCCCGGTCCTGGCTACACCTTC,CASSNPGPGYTF
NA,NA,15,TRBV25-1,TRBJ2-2,TGTGCCAGCAGTGAAGGGCACACCCACACCGGGGAGCTGTTTTTT,CASSEGHTHTGELFF
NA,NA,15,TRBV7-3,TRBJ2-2,TGTGCCAGCAGCTTAGGAATGAGGGAAAGCGGGGAGCTGTTTTTT,CASSLGMRESGELFF
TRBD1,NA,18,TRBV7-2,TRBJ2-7,TGTGCCAGCAGCTTAGCCAGGACAGGAGCCTTACATTCCTGGGAGCAGTACTTC,CASSLARTGALHSWEQYF
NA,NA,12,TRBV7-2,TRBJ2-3,TGTGCCAGCAGCTCGGACTCTGGCACGCAGTATTTT,CASSSDSGTQYF
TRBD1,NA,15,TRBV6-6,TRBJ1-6,TGTGCCAGCAGTTACACCGGGACAGATAATTCACCCCTCCACTTT,CASSYTGTDNSPLHF
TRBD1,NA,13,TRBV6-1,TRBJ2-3,TGTGCCAGCAAACAGGGGGCGGGAGATACGCAGTATTTT,CASKQGAGDTQYF
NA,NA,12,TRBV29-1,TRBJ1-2,TGCAGCGTTGTGGCAGGGGTGTTCGGCTACACCTTC,CSVVAGVFGYTF
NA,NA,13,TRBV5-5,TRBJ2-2,TGTGCCAGCAGGGTATTCCAGTCCGGGGAGCTGTTTTTT,CASRVFQSGELFF
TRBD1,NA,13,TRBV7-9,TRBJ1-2,TGTGCCAGCAGCTTAGGGACAGGGGGAGATTACACCTTC,CASSLGTGGDYTF
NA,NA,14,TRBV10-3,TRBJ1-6,TGTGCCATCAGTGAGTACGCCGGAGTTTCACCCCTCCACTTT,CAISEYAGVSPLHF
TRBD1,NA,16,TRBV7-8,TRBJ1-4,TGTGCCAGCAGCCTACAGGGGGGGTCAACTAATGAAAAACTGTTTTTT,CASSLQGGSTNEKLFF
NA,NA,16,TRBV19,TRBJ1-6,TGTGCCAGTAGTTTCCGGGACACTTCTTTTAATTCACCCCTCCACTTT,CASSFRDTSFNSPLHF
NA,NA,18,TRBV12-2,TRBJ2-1,TGTGCAAGTCGCTTAGTTCGGGAAAGGGGGGGGGCCTACAATGAGCAGTTCTTC,CASRLVRERGGAYNEQFF